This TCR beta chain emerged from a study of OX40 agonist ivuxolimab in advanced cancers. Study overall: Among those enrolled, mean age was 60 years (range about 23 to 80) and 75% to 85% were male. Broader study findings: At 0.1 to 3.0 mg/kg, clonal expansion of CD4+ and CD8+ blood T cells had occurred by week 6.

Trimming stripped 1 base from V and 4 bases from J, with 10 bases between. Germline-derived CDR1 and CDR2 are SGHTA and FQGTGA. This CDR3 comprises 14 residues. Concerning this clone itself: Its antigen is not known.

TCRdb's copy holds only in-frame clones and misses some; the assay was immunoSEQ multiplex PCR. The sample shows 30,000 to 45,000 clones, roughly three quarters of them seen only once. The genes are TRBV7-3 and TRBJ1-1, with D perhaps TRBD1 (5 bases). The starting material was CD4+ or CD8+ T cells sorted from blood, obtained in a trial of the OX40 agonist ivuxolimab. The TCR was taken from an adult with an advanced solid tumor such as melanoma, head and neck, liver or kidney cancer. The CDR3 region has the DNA TGTGCCAGCAGCTTAATGACGGGGCCCACTGAAGCTTTCTTT. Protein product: CASSLMTGPTEAFF.